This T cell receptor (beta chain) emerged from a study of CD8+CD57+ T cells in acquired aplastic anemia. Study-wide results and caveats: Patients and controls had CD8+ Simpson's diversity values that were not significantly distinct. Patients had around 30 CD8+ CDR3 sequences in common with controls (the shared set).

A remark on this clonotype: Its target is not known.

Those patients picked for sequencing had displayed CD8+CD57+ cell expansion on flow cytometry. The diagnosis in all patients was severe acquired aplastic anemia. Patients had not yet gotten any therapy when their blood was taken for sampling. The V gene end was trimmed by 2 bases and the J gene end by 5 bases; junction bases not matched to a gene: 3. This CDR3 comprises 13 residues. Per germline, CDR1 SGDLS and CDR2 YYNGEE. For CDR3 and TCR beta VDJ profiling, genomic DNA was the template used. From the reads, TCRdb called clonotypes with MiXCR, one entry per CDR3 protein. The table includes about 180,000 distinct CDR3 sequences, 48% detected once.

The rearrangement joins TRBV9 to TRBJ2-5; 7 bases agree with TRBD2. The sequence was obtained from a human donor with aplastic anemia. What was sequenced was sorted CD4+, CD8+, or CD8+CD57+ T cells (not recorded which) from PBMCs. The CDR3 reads CASSVRGGETQYF. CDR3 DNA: TGTGCCAGCAGCGTCCGGGGAGGGGAGACCCAGTACTTC.